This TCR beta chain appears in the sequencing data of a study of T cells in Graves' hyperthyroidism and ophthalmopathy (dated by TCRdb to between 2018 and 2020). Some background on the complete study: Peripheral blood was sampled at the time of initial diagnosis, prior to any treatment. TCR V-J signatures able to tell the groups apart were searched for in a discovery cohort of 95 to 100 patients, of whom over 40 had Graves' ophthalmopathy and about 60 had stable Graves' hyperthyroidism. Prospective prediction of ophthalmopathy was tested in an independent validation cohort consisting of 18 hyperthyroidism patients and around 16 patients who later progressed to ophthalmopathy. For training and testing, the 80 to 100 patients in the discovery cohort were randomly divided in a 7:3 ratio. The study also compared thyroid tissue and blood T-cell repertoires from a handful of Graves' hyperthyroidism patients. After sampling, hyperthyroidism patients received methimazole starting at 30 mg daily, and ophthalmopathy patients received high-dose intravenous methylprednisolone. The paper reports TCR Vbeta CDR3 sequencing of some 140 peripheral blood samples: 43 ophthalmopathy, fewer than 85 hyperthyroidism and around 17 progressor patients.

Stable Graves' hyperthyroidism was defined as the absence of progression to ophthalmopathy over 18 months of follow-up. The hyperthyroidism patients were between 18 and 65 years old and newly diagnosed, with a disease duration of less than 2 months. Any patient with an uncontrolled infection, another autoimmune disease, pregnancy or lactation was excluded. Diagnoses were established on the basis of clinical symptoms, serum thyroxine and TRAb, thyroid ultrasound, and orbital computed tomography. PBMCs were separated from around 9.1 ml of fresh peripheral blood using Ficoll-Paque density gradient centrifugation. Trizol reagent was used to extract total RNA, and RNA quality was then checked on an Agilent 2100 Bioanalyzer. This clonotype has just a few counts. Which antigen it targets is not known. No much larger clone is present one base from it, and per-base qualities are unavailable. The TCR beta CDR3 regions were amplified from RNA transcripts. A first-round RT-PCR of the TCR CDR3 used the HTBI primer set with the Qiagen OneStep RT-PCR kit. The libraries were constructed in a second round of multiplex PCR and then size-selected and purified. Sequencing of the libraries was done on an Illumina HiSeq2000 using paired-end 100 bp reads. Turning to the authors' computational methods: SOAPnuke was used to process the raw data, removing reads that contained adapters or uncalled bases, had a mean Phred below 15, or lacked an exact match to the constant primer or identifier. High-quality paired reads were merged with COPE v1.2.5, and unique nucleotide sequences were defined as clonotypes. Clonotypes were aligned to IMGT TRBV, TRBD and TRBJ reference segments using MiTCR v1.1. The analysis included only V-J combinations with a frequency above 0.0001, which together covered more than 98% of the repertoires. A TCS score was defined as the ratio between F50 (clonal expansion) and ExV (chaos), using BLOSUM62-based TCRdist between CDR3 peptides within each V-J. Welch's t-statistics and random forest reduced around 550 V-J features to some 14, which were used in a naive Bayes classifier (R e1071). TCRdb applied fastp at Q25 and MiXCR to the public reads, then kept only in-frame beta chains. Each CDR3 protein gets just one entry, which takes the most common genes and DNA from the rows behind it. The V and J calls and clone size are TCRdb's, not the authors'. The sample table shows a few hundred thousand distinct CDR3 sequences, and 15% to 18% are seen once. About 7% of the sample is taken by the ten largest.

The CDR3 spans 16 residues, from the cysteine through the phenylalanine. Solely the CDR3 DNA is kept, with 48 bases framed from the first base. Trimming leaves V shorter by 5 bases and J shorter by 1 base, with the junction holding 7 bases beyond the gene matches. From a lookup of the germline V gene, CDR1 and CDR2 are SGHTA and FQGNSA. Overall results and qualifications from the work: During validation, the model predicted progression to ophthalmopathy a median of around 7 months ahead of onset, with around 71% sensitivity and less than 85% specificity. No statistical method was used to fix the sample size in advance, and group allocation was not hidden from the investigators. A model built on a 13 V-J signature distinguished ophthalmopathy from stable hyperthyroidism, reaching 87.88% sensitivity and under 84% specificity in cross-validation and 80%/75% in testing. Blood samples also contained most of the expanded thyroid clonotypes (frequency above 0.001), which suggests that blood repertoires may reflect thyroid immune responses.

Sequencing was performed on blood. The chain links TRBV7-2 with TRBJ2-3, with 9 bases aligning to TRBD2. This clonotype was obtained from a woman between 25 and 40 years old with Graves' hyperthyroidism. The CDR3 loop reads CASSGIAGVGTDTQYF. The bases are TGTGCCAGCAGCGGTATAGCGGGAGTGGGCACAGATACGCAGTATTTT.